This T cell receptor (beta chain) was obtained from a study of blood T cell repertoires in COVID-19. Turning to the study itself: COVID-19 samples from acute and convalescent phases originated in the United States, Italy and Spain. T cells, B-cell-depleted T cells, or PBMCs provided the cDNA or gDNA that served as material.

Original data processing: Amplified reference gene primers provided the basis for estimating nucleated cell counts. Data came from immunoSEQ multiplex PCR; TCRdb stores just in-frame clones and leaves some out. V and J calls plus clone size are reproduced from that table; the DNA served to infer D and trimming. Of 90,000 or so clones in the sample, about two thirds are singletons; the top ten hold around 23%. J was trimmed by 1 base and V by 1 base; bases with no gene match: 14. Germline CDR1 and CDR2: SGHVS and FNYEAQ. The CDR3 loop spans 19 amino acids. Material: peripheral blood. This sequence originates from an older woman in a cohort sampled during active or convalescent COVID-19. The chain recombines TRBV7-6 with TRBJ1-1; 8 nucleotides align to TRBD1. The CDR3 nucleotides are TGTGCCAGCAGCTTAGTCGGACAGGGAGGGTGGCTTCGGAACACTGAAGCTTTCTTT. It specifies CASSLVGQGGWLRNTEAFF.